Each of the 18 T cell receptor beta chains below was sequenced from the same sample in a study of shared clonotypes between healthy human individuals. CD45RO negativity and positive selection for CCR7 defined naive CD8 cells, a population that excluded terminally differentiated effector memory CD45RA+ cells. Sequenced by immunoSEQ multiplex PCR; TCRdb stores in-frame clones only, minus some. This table holds roughly 2.1 million clones, around 93% found once. Sequencing was done on a sample of naive CD8+ T cells from PBMCs. These receptors all stem from a young man in good health. Some clones in this sample may be carry-over from other donors' samples.

The V and J genes are TRBV7-9 and TRBJ2-1; 9 bases fit TRBD2. CDR1 and CDR2 (germline): SEHNR, FQNEAQ (reference sequence). Germline trimming cut 7 bases from V and 7 bases from J; bases unmatched to any gene: 11. The CDR3 length is 15 residues. CDR3 amino acids: CASTELAGEDNEQFF. In nucleotides, the CDR3 is TGTGCCAGCACCGAATTAGCGGGAGAGGATAATGAGCAGTTCTTC.

The J gene is TRBJ2-2, the V gene TRBV7-9, with 8 bases lining up with TRBD1. This CDR3 is 16 amino acids long. The germline CDR1 and CDR2 sequences are SEHNR and FQNEAQ (reference sequence). The V gene end was trimmed by 3 bases and the J gene end by 6 bases; junction bases not matched to a gene: 9. This chain's CDR3 is CASSLLRQGIAGELFF. CDR3 nucleotides: TGTGCCAGCAGCTTGCTTAGACAGGGGATCGCCGGGGAGCTGTTTTTT.

This clone turned up a few times. V gene TRBV7-9 combines with J gene TRBJ1-1; 7 bases align to TRBD1. CDR3 length equals 16 residues. CDR1 SEHNR and CDR2 FQNEAQ come from the germline V gene (reference sequence). Trimming at V came to 0 bases and at J to 6 bases, leaving 10 bases not matched to a gene. The CDR3 spells CASSLAGAGGLAEAFF. CDR3 DNA: TGTGCCAGCAGCTTAGCAGGAGCAGGGGGACTGGCTGAAGCTTTCTTT.

The chain is built from TRBV11-2 and TRBJ2-7; D gene uncertain. The CDR3 spans 13 residues. Germline V CDR1 and CDR2: SGHAT, FQNNGV. V was cut by 0 bases and J by 3 bases, with 6 bases left in between. CDR3 DNA sequence: TGTGCCAGCAGCTTAGAGCCTGTCTACGAGCAGTACTTC. Residues: CASSLEPVYEQYF.

The V gene is TRBV2, the J gene TRBJ1-2; TRBD1 matches 10 bases. The germline V gene has CDR1 SNHLY and CDR2 FYNNEI. There are 16 residues in the CDR3. V shed 1 base and J 6 bases; nucleotides not matched to a gene: 8. The chain's CDR3 is CASSEGGLGQGDGYTF. CDR3 coding DNA: TGTGCCAGCAGTGAAGGAGGTTTAGGACAGGGGGATGGCTACACCTTC.

The V gene is TRBV5-6, the J gene TRBJ2-7, with no clear D. CDR1 SGHDT and CDR2 YYEEEE come from the germline V gene. The CDR3 spans 11 residues. V was cut by 3 bases and J by 5 bases, with 6 bases left in between. CDR3 loop: CASSSENEQYF. As DNA, the CDR3 is TGTGCCAGCAGCTCCGAAAACGAGCAGTACTTC.

This clone has only one observation. This specimen includes other DNA sequences encoding the same CDR3. V is TRBV9 and J is TRBJ2-3; tentatively, D is TRBD1 or TRBD2 (5 bases each). The length of the CDR3 is 15 residues. Per the germline V gene, CDR1 is SGDLS and CDR2 is YYNGEE. V lost 0 bases to trimming and J lost 0 bases, with 8 bases between them. The CDR3 bases are TGTGCCAGCAGCGTAGTAGGGGACAGCACAGATACGCAGTATTTT. This encodes CASSVVGDSTDTQYF.

This clone was observed once. V gene TRBV29-1 combines with J gene TRBJ2-7; D remains ambiguous. V was trimmed by 4 bases and J by 5 bases, leaving 9 bases between them. CDR3 length: 11 residues. In germline, CDR1 is SQVTM, CDR2 ANQGSEA. The CDR3 sequence is CSVGGANEQYF. The CDR3 DNA sequence: TGCAGCGTTGGTGGCGCGAACGAGCAGTACTTC.

This chain links TRBV5-1 with TRBJ2-3; no definite D call. There are 15 residues in the CDR3. The V end was cut by 1 base, the J end by 0 bases, with 9 bases between. Germline assignment: CDR1 SGHRS and CDR2 YFSETQ. The CDR3 here is CASSLRTLSTDTQYF. The CDR3 DNA is TGCGCCAGCAGCTTGAGGACCTTAAGCACAGATACGCAGTATTTT.

The CDR3 spells CSVVKRGDNEQFF. CDR3 DNA sequence: TGCAGCGTTGTAAAGCGGGGAGACAATGAGCAGTTCTTC. The gene calls are TRBV29-1 and TRBJ2-1, with 7 bases matching TRBD2. Germline loops: CDR1 SQVTM, CDR2 ANQGSEA. This CDR3 spans 13 amino acids. The J segment lost 5 bases and the V segment lost 4 bases, leaving 5 bases of the junction unmatched.

The chain is built from TRBV9 and TRBJ2-5; possible D gene TRBD2, 6 bases. This CDR3 comprises 16 residues. The V gene lost 4 bases and the J gene lost 2 bases, with 18 bases spanning the gap. The germline CDR1 and CDR2 sequences are SGDLS and YYNGEE. CDR3: CASSPGGNSGQETQYF. The CDR3 region has the DNA TGTGCCAGCAGCCCCGGGGGTAATAGCGGACAAGAGACCCAGTACTTC.

The chain joins TRBV6-6 to TRBJ2-3; 9 nucleotides line up with TRBD2. V dropped 4 bases and J dropped 2; count of bases not matched to a gene: 4. The CDR3 consists of 15 residues. In germline, CDR1 is MNHNY, CDR2 SVGAGI (reference sequence). This chain's CDR3 is CASSSSGVYTDTQYF. Here the CDR3 DNA reads TGTGCCAGCAGTTCTAGCGGGGTCTACACAGATACGCAGTATTTT.

The V gene is TRBV7-8, the J gene TRBJ2-7; TRBD1 agrees at 8 bases. Unmatched junction bases numbered 5, after V lost 1 base and J lost 3 bases. The CDR3 extends over 15 amino acids. CDR1 and CDR2 from the germline V gene are SGHVS and FQNEAQ. The CDR3 region has the DNA TGTGCCAGCAGCTTAGAGCCAGGGGGCCGCTACGAGCAGTACTTC. Translation: CASSLEPGGRYEQYF. Drawing the rest from reference TRBV7-8 and TRBJ2-7, the complete variable domain is GAGVSQSPRYKVAKRGQDVALRCDPISGHVSLFWYQQALGQGPEFLTYFQNEAQLDKSGLPSDRFFAERPEGSVSTLKIQRTQQEDSAVYLCASSLEPGGRYEQYFGPGTRLTVT.

The chain employs TRBV19 and TRBJ2-1; 9 nucleotides line up with TRBD2. Trimming cost V 7 bases and J 4 bases; bases outside gene matches: 11. Germline V CDR1 and CDR2: LNHDA, SQIVND (reference sequence). The length of the CDR3 is 16 residues. For the CDR3, the DNA is TGTGCCAGTACCTCCTCACGACTAGCGGTATACAATGAGCAGTTCTTC. Translated, it gives CASTSSRLAVYNEQFF.

The J gene is TRBJ2-2, the V gene TRBV14, with D possibly called TRBD1 or TRBD2 (5 bases each). Trimming shortened V by 0 bases and J by 4 bases, and 15 bases separated the two germline ends. The CDR3 is made up of 17 amino acids. Germline-derived CDR1 and CDR2 are SGHDN and FVKESK. The CDR3 DNA is TGTGCCAGCAGCCAAGATTTGAGGGGATCGGGCACCGGGGAGCTGTTTTTT. Protein sequence: CASSQDLRGSGTGELFF.

The gene calls are TRBV28 and TRBJ2-1, with D hard to call. This CDR3 is built from 14 residues. The V end was cut by 5 bases, the J end by 6 bases, with 14 bases between. Germline values: CDR1 MDHEN, CDR2 SYDVKM. CDR3 sequence reads: CASSPLRATNEQFF. CDR3 sequence (DNA): TGTGCCAGCAGTCCCCTTCGGGCCACCAATGAGCAGTTCTTC.

The genes are TRBV5-1 and TRBJ1-1, with TRBD1 as a possible D gene (6 bases). V was trimmed by 4 bases and J by 5 bases, leaving 9 bases between them. The CDR3 is 12 residues long. Germline V gives CDR1 SGHRS, CDR2 YFSETQ. This CDR3 is CASSKTGTEAFF. The CDR3 nucleotides are TGCGCCAGCAGCAAAACAGGGACTGAAGCTTTCTTT.

This clone appeared a few times. Other DNA sequences in the same sample also yield this CDR3. The rearrangement joins TRBV30 to TRBJ1-1; 7 nucleotides match TRBD1. Per the germline V gene, CDR1 is GTSNPN and CDR2 is SVGIG (reference sequence). The CDR3 covers 12 residues. V lost 3 bases and J lost 5; bases outside the gene matches: 3. CDR3 loop: CAWSAGGTEAFF. The CDR3 bases are TGTGCCTGGAGCGCAGGGGGGACTGAAGCTTTCTTT. Variable domain in full (rest from reference TRBV30 and TRBJ1-1): SQTIHQWPATLVQPVGSPLSLECTVEGTSNPNLYWYRQAAGRGLQLLFYSVGIGQISSEVPQNLSASRPQDRQFILSSKKLLLSDSGFYLCAWSAGGTEAFFGQGTRLTVV.